The clone carrying this T cell receptor beta chain has just one count. Its antigen remains unidentified. There are 12 residues in the CDR3. CDR1 and CDR2 from the germline V gene are LNHNV and YYDKDF (reference sequence). Trimming pared 3 bases from V and 5 bases from J, leaving 8 bases between. The data stem from a study of PD-1 blockade in classical Hodgkin lymphoma. General study points: Baseline TCR diversity was reportedly lower in newly diagnosed patients than healthy donors.

As for time point: newly diagnosed, previously untreated cHL patient sample. Starting with thawed PBMCs, CD4+ T cells were purified by magnetic negative selection. PBMCs from patients with newly diagnosed, untreated classical Hodgkin lymphoma served as a comparison group for the relapsed/refractory trial patients. Clones were sequenced by immunoSEQ multiplex PCR, and TCRdb holds only the in-frame ones, with some missing. The data show tens of thousands of clones, 85% to 90% seen once. The gene calls are TRBV15 and TRBJ2-7; the D gene is possibly TRBD1 (5 bases). This clonotype was sampled from a human donor with classical Hodgkin lymphoma. Specimen: CD4+ T cells from blood. CDR3 sequence (DNA): TGTGCCACCAGCAGTACAGGCAACGAGCAGTACTTC. Protein product: CATSSTGNEQYF.